This T cell receptor beta chain is drawn from a study of OX40 agonist ivuxolimab in advanced cancers. About the study as a whole: Ivuxolimab was an agonistic, fully human IgG2 monoclonal antibody directed against OX40 (CD134), a costimulatory receptor. Intravenous ivuxolimab was administered to patients every 2 weeks at six dose levels: 0.01, 0.1, 0.3, 1.5, 3 and 10 mg/kg. Of the approximately 54 dose-escalation patients, hepatocellular carcinoma was present in about 19, melanoma in approximately 15, renal cell carcinoma in 9 and head and neck cancer in 9. In the dose-escalation cohort, 82.7% of patients were male, and the mean age was approximately 55 years, with a range of about 23 to 85. Patients were allowed to have had prior anti-PD-1, anti-PD-L1 or anti-CTLA-4 therapy, and approximately 41% of the dose-escalation patients had previously received checkpoint inhibitors. Partial responses occurred in three dose-escalation patients: two with cutaneous melanoma and one with hepatocellular carcinoma. The purpose of peripheral TCRbeta sequencing was to test whether ivuxolimab changed TCR sequence diversity and led to clonal T-cell expansion. The paper describes the monotherapy dose-escalation part (N of about 50 patients) of the phase I trial of ivuxolimab. Beyond this particular receptor, the publication reports: Clonal expansion of both CD4+ and CD8+ blood T cells was observed from baseline to week 6 at doses 0.1 to 3.0 mg/kg. Partial responders in the 0.1-3.0 mg/kg groups had among the lowest normalized peripheral clonal expansion, especially among CD8+ T cells. Low levels of normalized T-cell clonal expansion were also seen in some patients who did not respond. The antigen specificity of the peripheral T cells that underwent clonal expansion was not determined. After ivuxolimab, expanded clones were on average more numerous among CD8+ T cells than among CD4+ T cells.

For CDR1 and CDR2, the germline V gene lists MDHEN and SYDVKM. The CDR3 spans 15 residues, from the cysteine through the phenylalanine. Only the CDR3 part of the read is kept: 45 bases, read in frame from the first base. The V end loses 6 bases and the J end loses 0 bases, and a stretch of 14 bases separates them. Patients with autoimmune disease history or receiving systemic immunosuppression were excluded from the trial. In every dose cohort, peripheral blood was drawn for TCR sequencing at baseline, cycle 4 day 1, and cycle 7 day 1. Samples came from an open-label, multicenter, first-in-human phase I dose-escalation trial of ivuxolimab. The trial enrolled adults with locally advanced or metastatic head and neck squamous cell, hepatocellular, melanoma or renal cell carcinoma. Before TCR sequencing, CD4+ T cells and CD8+ T cells were sorted from peripheral blood as separate populations. With regard to this clone: Its antigen remains unidentified. Nothing much larger sits one base from this clone, and base qualities are not available.

Genomic DNA was extracted from sorted cells for sequencing of the TCRbeta CDR3 region. TCRbeta CDR3 regions were sequenced using the immunoSEQ Assay. This immuneACCESS table, as held by TCRdb, lists in-frame sequences with V and J called but not all clones. Of the missing ones, under half trace to an unresolved V gene in checked studies; the others have no known cause. Here the sample has under 50,000 clones; about nine tenths occur a single time. 3.4% of the sample lies in the top ten. This receptor chain uses TRBV28 and TRBJ1-1; the D gene cannot be named for sure. This sample comprised CD4+ or CD8+ T cells sorted from blood, obtained in a trial of the OX40 agonist ivuxolimab. The receptor's source is an adult with an advanced solid tumor such as melanoma, head and neck, liver or kidney cancer. The DNA sequence is given as TGTGCCAGCAGGCTCAGCCTAGTAATGAACACTGAAGCTTTCTTT. Its amino acids are CASRLSLVMNTEAFF.